This TCR beta chain was observed in a study of T cell responses to AZD1222 COVID-19 vaccine (dated by TCRdb to the early 2020s). Study-level background: A total of approximately 240 trial participants underwent TCR sequencing, of whom 207 received two doses of AZD1222 and some 26 received two doses of the MenACWY control vaccine. Trial participants were enrolled by age into subgroups of 18-55, 56-69 and 70-plus years, and 148, 28 and 57 TCR-sequenced participants, respectively, were included in these subgroups. Summary of the overall study and its limitations: The 56-69-year group was small, and its depth increase did not reach significance, likely because of low power. Participants were mostly white British and included more females than males, and it was suggested by the authors that clonal diversity may have been underestimated. Reportedly, almost half of the unique spike-specific TCRs recognized epitopes lying outside the regions that are mutated in the B.1.351 and B.1.1.7 variants. Conclusions about previously exposed vaccinees are limited, since just 6 or 7 AZD1222 recipients were seropositive for SARS-CoV-2 at baseline. The whole spike protein was spanned by vaccine-associated CD4 TCRs, and dominant responses were seen in regions 160-218 and 743-854. Because no samples from the day 14 peak response were available, repertoires could be characterized only after the peak T cell response. After two AZD1222 doses, both the breadth and the depth of spike-specific TCRs were significantly higher than at day 0 and than in MenACWY recipients.

In light of the paper, this sample's time point label describes: about 28 days (+/-7) after the second vaccine dose. In the paper's terms, the treatment or condition label means: meningococcal conjugate vaccine given as trial control. Vaccinee samples were obtained from the UK trials COV001 and COV002, which included a single-blind randomized controlled phase 2/3 trial of AZD1222 (ChAdOx1 nCoV-19) in healthy adults. Trial participant PBMC samples were collected at day 0 and day 28 after the second dose for TCRbeta chain sequencing. Reading from cysteine to phenylalanine, the CDR3 counts 17 amino acids. Only CDR3 DNA remains: 51 bases, in frame from the first base. V is pruned by 3 bases and J by 0 bases, leaving 7 bases of the junction without a gene match. Via the germline V gene, CDR1 is SGHVS and CDR2 FNYEAQ. The CDR3 regions of human TCRbeta chains were analyzed by immunosequencing. As for how the authors treated the data: TCRs in the repertoires were matched against a reference library of SARS-CoV-2-specific TCRs that had been generated with the MIRA antigen-specificity platform. Breadth was defined as the fraction of unique TCRs that were SARS-CoV-2-associated. Depth was defined as the fraction of total T cells that were SARS-CoV-2-associated. Using the MIRA data, each spike-specific TCR was assigned both to the spike region to which the TCR was reactive and to a CD4 or CD8 class. Log10-transformed breadth and depth values were compared by one-way ANOVA with Sidak's multiple comparisons tests. Here the immuneACCESS table is served through TCRdb, limited to in-frame sequences with V and J called. Missing clones are a known gap in these copies; in checked studies unresolved V genes cover under half, and the rest lacks a known reason. V and J calls and clone size are those listed in that table; D and trimming were worked out from the DNA. The sample table lists 120,000 or so clones, around nine tenths of them with a count of one. The ten largest clonotypes hold 4.2% of the sample.

On this clone: What antigen it recognizes has not been identified. No much larger clone is present one base from it, and per-base qualities are unavailable.

This receptor chain uses TRBV7-6 and TRBJ2-2, with TRBD2 identical over 7 junction bases. This sample comprised peripheral blood, obtained 28 days after the second dose of the MenACWY control vaccine. This clonotype was obtained from an adult who received the MenACWY meningococcal vaccine as a control. The bases are TGTGCCAGCAGCTTCGTTCGCCTAGCGGCGAACACCGGGGAGCTGTTTTTT. This gives the protein CASSFVRLAANTGELFF.